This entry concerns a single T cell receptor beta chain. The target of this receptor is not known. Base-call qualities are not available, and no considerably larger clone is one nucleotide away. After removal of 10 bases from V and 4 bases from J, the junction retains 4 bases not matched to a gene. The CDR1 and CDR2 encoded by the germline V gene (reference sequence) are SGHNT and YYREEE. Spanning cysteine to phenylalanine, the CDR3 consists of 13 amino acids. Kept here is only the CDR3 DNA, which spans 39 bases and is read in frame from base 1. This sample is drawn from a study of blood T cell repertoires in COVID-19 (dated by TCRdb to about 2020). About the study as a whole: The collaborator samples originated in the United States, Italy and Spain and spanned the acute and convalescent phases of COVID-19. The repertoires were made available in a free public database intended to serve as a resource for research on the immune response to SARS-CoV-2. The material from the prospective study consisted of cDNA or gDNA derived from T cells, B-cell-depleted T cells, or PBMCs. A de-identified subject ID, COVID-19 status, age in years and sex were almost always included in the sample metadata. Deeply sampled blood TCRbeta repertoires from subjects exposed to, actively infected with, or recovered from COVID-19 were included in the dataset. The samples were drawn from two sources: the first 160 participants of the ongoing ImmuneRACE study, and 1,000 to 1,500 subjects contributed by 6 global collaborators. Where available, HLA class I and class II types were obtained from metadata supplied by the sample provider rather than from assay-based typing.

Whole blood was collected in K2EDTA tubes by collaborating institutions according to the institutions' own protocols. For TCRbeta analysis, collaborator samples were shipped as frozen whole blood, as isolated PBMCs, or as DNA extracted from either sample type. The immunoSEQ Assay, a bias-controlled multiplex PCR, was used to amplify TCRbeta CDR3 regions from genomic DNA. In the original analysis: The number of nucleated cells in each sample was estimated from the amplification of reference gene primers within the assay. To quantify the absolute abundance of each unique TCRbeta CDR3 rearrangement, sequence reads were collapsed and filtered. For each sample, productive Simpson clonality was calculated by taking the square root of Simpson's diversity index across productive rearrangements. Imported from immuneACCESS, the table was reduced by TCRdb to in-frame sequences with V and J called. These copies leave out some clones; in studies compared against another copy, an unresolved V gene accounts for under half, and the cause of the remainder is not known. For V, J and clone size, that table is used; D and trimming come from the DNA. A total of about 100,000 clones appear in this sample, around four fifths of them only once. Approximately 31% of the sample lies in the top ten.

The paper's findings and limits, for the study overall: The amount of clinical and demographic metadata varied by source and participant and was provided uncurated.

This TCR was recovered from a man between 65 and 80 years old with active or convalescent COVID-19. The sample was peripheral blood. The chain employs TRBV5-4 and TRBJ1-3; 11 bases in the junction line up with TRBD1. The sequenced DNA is TGTGCCTTCCGGGACAGGGGGGGAAACACCATATATTTT. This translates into CAFRDRGGNTIYF.